One and the same sample provided the 4 T cell receptor beta chains below, sequenced in a study of HIV-infected patients and healthy controls. Whole blood was used without fractionation, so all unsorted peripheral T cells were included. Reverse transcription used around 500 ng RNA and constant-region primers for alpha and beta. Separate chain-specific third strand synthesis with multiplexing indices produced the alpha and beta libraries. MiXCR, applied by TCRdb to the 5' RACE reads, yields one record per CDR3 protein. The top ten hold around 3.9% of the sample, which has approximately 25,000 distinct CDR3 sequences, approximately 7.7% seen once. What was sequenced was blood. The receptors were gathered from an adult in good health.

Details on this clonotype: This may stem from a read error, because a much larger clone lies one nucleotide away. CDR3 DNA sequence: TGTGCCAGCACTTTCGGAGTCAGGCATCAGCCCCAGCATTTT. Translating it yields CASTFGVRHQPQHF. The chain links TRBV6-2 or TRBV6-3 to TRBJ1-5; D is uncertain. In germline, CDR1 is MNHEY, CDR2 SVGEGT. The CDR3 sequence is 14 residues long. V was pared by 7 bases and J by 5 bases, with 15 bases between.

Of note for this clonotype: With a much larger clone just one base away, this may be a read error. Here the CDR3 DNA reads TGCGCCAGCAGCTTGGAGGGACTGGGGGCGGGAGAGCAGTACTTC. This codes for CASSLEGLGAGEQYF. V is TRBV5-1 and J is TRBJ2-7; D possibly matches TRBD1 or TRBD2 (6 bases each). Deletions cut 0 bases from V and 7 bases from J, with 17 bases between. This CDR3 has 15 residues. From germline, CDR1 is SGHRS and CDR2 YFSETQ.

This clonotype was picked up a small number of times. The chain is built from TRBV30 and TRBJ2-1; 8 nucleotides align to TRBD1. Losses at the gene ends were 2 bases for V and 5 bases for J; bases not matched to a gene: 5. This CDR3 spans 14 amino acids. Germline values: CDR1 GTSNPN, CDR2 SVGIG (reference sequence). In nucleotides, the CDR3 is TGTGCCTGGAGTCCGGGACAGGCTAACAATGAGCAGTTCTTC. This gives the protein CAWSPGQANNEQFF.

This clonotype was seen at least ten times. V usage is TRBV5-4 and J usage is TRBJ2-6; D call uncertain. CDR1 and CDR2 from the germline V gene are SGHNT and YYREEE (reference sequence). There are 16 residues in the CDR3. The V end was cut by 1 base, the J end by 0 bases, with 8 bases between. CDR3 protein: CASSLLESSGANVLTF. The DNA for the CDR3 is TGTGCCAGCAGCTTGTTGGAGAGCTCTGGGGCCAACGTCCTGACTTTC. The full variable domain, with the rest looked up from reference TRBV5-4 and TRBJ2-6, is ETGVTQSPTHLIKTRGQQVTLRCSSQSGHNTVSWYQQALGQGPQFIFQYYREEENGRGNFPPRFSGLQFPNYSSELNVNALELDDSALYLCASSLLESSGANVLTFGAGSRLTVL.